These T cell receptor beta chains were read from a single sample in a study of T cell clonotyping in hematopoietic cell transplantation. Only in-frame clones appear in the TCRdb table, and some are missing; sequencing was by immunoSEQ multiplex PCR. The sample yields over 9,500 clones, around three quarters seen once. Specimen: peripheral blood mononuclear cells, collected 180 days after allogeneic stem cell transplant. Source of these receptors: a male patient between 60 and 69 years old who had an allogeneic stem cell transplant from an unrelated donor, so the T cells may come from the graft donor. Some clones in this sample may be carry-over from other donors' samples. The CDR3 runs from the conserved cysteine through the conserved F or W. D genes are given only for firm matches. The listing skips clone size in some rows; elsewhere it reads once, few, many or a size class.

j_call v_call d_call clone_size cdr3_nt cdr3_aa
TRBJ2-7 TRBV5-1 TRBD1 few TGCGCCAGCAAGTTACGGACAGGGGGCTCCTACGAGCAGTACTTC CASKLRTGGSYEQYF
TRBJ1-6 TRBV10-3 NA NA TGTGCCATCAGGGATAATTCACCCCTCCACTTT CAIRDNSPLHF
TRBJ2-1 TRBV6-5 TRBD2 NA TGTGCCAGCAGTTACTCGTGGCTAGCGGGGAATGAGCAGTTCTTC CASSYSWLAGNEQFF
TRBJ2-7 TRBV30 NA NA TGTGCCTGGGGGGGCCGACGTGCCGAGCAGTACTTC CAWGGRRAEQYF
TRBJ1-6 TRBV14 TRBD1 NA TGTGCCAGCAAACAGGGGCGGGTATTTTCACCCCTCCACTTT CASKQGRVFSPLHF
TRBJ1-2 TRBV29-1 NA NA TGCAGCGTTGTTACCGGGATTGGCTACACCTTC CSVVTGIGYTF
TRBJ2-5 TRBV9 NA NA TGTGCCAGCAGCCCAAACTTGGGACAAGAGACCCAGTACTTC CASSPNLGQETQYF
TRBJ2-7 TRBV6-1 NA NA TGTGCCAGCAGTGTAGACAGCCTATCCTACGAGCAGTACTTC CASSVDSLSYEQYF
TRBJ1-2 TRBV6-5 NA once TGTGCCAGCAGAAGCCCGGGGGCCTATGGCTACACCTTC CASRSPGAYGYTF
TRBJ2-1 TRBV7-6 NA NA TGTGCCAGCAGCTTAGGGTGGGCGGATGAGCAGTTCTTC CASSLGWADEQFF
TRBJ2-7 TRBV6-1 TRBD1 NA TGTGCCAGCAGTGTCCGGGACAGCCACTACGAGCAGTACTTC CASSVRDSHYEQYF
TRBJ1-2 TRBV14 TRBD1 NA TGTGCCAGCAGCCAAGGACAGGGGCTTGAACATGGCTACACCTTC CASSQGQGLEHGYTF
TRBJ2-5 TRBV4-2 NA NA TGTGCCAGCAGCCAAGATCAGGAGCAACAGACCCAGTACTTC CASSQDQEQQTQYF
TRBJ1-1 TRBV29-1 NA NA TGCAGCGTTGATATCGCAGAGGGAGCTTTCTTT CSVDIAEGAFF
TRBJ2-7 TRBV29-1 NA NA TGCAGCGCCGGGGCGGGGGAGCAGTACTTC CSAGAGEQYF
TRBJ2-2 TRBV28 NA NA TGTGCCAGCAGTTTATCTAGGACAGCTTATACCGGGGAGCTGTTTTTT CASSLSRTAYTGELFF
TRBJ2-7 TRBV30 TRBD2 few TGTGCCTGGAGTGTACGGGGGGTTGGGGAAAAGCAGTACTTC CAWSVRGVGEKQYF
TRBJ2-2 TRBV11-1 NA NA TGTGCCAGCAGCTTAGTGAGGGTGAACACCGGGGAGCTGTTTTTT CASSLVRVNTGELFF
TRBJ1-1 TRBV30 NA NA TGTGCCTGGAGTGCGACGGGACTCCAGAACACTGAAGCTTTCTTT CAWSATGLQNTEAFF
TRBJ2-5 TRBV30 TRBD2 few TGTGCCTGGAGTAGGAGGCGGGGGGAGACCCAGTACTTC CAWSRRRGETQYF
TRBJ2-1 TRBV4-1 NA NA TGCGCCAGCAGCCAAGATTCCGGGCTAGAACAGTTCTTC CASSQDSGLEQFF
TRBJ1-2 TRBV5-4 NA NA TGTGCCAGCAGCCCCGACAGCTATGGCTACACCTTC CASSPDSYGYTF
TRBJ1-5 TRBV28 TRBD1 NA TGTGCCAGCACCTCGAACAGGGGCCCCTATAGCAATCAGCCCCAGCATTTT CASTSNRGPYSNQPQHF